This T cell receptor (beta chain) originates from a study of shared clonotypes between healthy human individuals. Study conclusions and caveats: Non-shared clonotypes had lower generation probabilities than clonotypes shared by all four sorted-subset donors. Clonotype sharing levels among donors were expected to vary with sequencing depth. As a rule, naive subsets had a larger estimated richness than memory subsets. Researchers sampled blood only, noting tissue repertoires likely differ.

V gave up 1 base and J gave up 3 bases; unmatched junction bases: 0. The germline CDR1 and CDR2 sequences are SSHAT and FNYEAQ (reference sequence). The CDR3 contains 13 residues. Some clones are missing from TCRdb's copy, which holds only in-frame ones; the method was immunoSEQ multiplex PCR. The table records roughly 1.4 million clones, approximately 98.5% of them present only once. This clone is a singleton in its sample. The antigen remains unidentified. The chain is built from TRBV7-7 and TRBJ2-7, with 7 bases aligning to TRBD1. Sequencing was carried out using naive CD4+ T cells sorted from blood. Subset here: CD45RA+ positively selected. The TCR originated in a man aged 25-45 years in good health. CDR3 in amino acids: CASSLGTGYEQYF. CDR3 in DNA: TGTGCCAGCAGCTTAGGGACAGGCTACGAGCAGTACTTC. The whole variable domain, filled in from reference TRBV7-7 and TRBJ2-7, reads GAGVSQSPRYKVTKRGQDVTLRCDPISSHATLYWYQQALGQGPEFLTYFNYEAQPDKSGLPSDRFSAERPEGSISTLTIQRTEQRDSAMYRCASSLGTGYEQYFGPGTRLTVT.